The TCR beta chain described here comes from a study of shared clonotypes between healthy human individuals. Every one of the donors was a Caucasian adult that lived in Nashville, Tennessee. Concerning this clone: Its cognate antigen is unknown.

The length of the CDR3 is 13 residues. Looked up from germline, CDR1 is LNHDA and CDR2 is SQIVND (reference sequence). Trimming stripped 5 bases from V and 6 bases from J, with 12 bases between. Overall study findings and caveats: Naive subsets generally exceeded memory subsets in estimated richness. In the sorted subsets, rarefaction showed sequencing was incomplete despite large depth. Sample collection involved blood only; tissue repertoires are likely different.

Measured with immunoSEQ multiplex PCR; TCRdb has only the in-frame clones, and not every one. Of roughly 700,000 clones in the sample, under 80% were seen once. This clonotype was obtained from a woman in her twenties or thirties in good health. The sequencing sample was made of memory CD4+ T cells sorted from blood. Stated subset: CD45RA-negative fraction. V and J are TRBV19 and TRBJ2-3; D is unresolved. The CDR3 reads CASSSVGYDTQYF. CDR3 sequence (DNA): TGTGCCAGTAGTTCCGTCGGATACGATACGCAGTATTTT.